The clone carrying this T cell receptor (beta chain) turned up a few times. The antigen is unknown. The CDR3 is 20 residues long. Germline lookup yields CDR1 DFQATT and CDR2 SNEGSKA (reference sequence). After removal of 0 bases from V and 0 bases from J, the junction contained 14 bases not matched to a gene. Unique molecular identifiers were present on the cDNA, and a universal primer site came from template switching. Using its own MiXCR run on the 5' RACE reads, TCRdb lists one record per CDR3 protein. Altogether nearly 650,000 distinct CDR3 sequences are present, around 7.4% being singletons, with the ten largest covering about 1.6%. This entry comes from a study of identical twins. General observations from the study: Conclusions were based on cross-sectional statistical analysis, without following the same donors.

These same data were also listed under a study on yellow fever vaccine responses in identical twins. That publication notes: On the reported evidence, twins' vaccine T cell responses seemed partly convergent and partly personalized.

The chain joins TRBV20-1 to TRBJ2-1, with 10 bases fitting TRBD2. The sample consisted of PBMCs. The sequence was collected from a woman in her late teens or twenties in good health. The CDR3 sequence: CSARDPSGGAPGSSYNEQFF. CDR3 in DNA: TGCAGTGCTAGAGATCCCAGCGGGGGGGCCCCGGGAAGCTCCTACAATGAGCAGTTCTTC.